This is a list of T cell receptor beta chains from one sample in a study of T cell clusters in autoimmune cytopenias. TCRdb reworked the multiplex PCR reads into one entry per CDR3 protein, no DNA. The sample holds more than 6,000 distinct CDR3 sequences. This sample also belongs to another study, concerning T cell repertoires in aging, cancer and after chemotherapy.

Sequencing was carried out using peripheral blood. Source of these receptors: a human donor in good health. Both conserved end residues are part of each CDR3. Size is stated for part of the rows, as once, few or many counts, or as a class when the clone is expanded.

J: TRBJ1-5
size: medium-sized
V: TRBV29-1
CDR3: CRKGKGGGGQPQHF

J: TRBJ2-1
size: medium-sized
V: TRBV5-4
CDR3: CASSLDRRTGQFF

J: TRBJ2-7
size: medium-sized
V: TRBV19
CDR3: CASSSLTGKDSYEQYF

J: TRBJ2-7
size: NA
V: TRBV7-2
CDR3: CASSSRWTSYEQYF

J: TRBJ2-4
size: medium-sized
V: TRBV30
CDR3: CAWSRLAGVKNIQYF

J: TRBJ1-5
size: medium-sized
V: TRBV19
CDR3: CASRETPDAPQHF

J: TRBJ2-7
size: medium-sized
V: TRBV6-2/TRBV6-3
CDR3: CASSYGGTSVTHEQYF

J: TRBJ2-7
size: medium-sized
V: TRBV19
CDR3: CASSASGGSYEQYF

J: TRBJ2-2
size: medium-sized
V: TRBV12-3/TRBV12-4
CDR3: CASSLAGGPTGELFF

J: TRBJ1-6
size: medium-sized
V: TRBV30
CDR3: CAWTRTVSPLHF

J: TRBJ1-2
size: medium-sized
V: TRBV19
CDR3: CASSTDLFYGYTF

J: TRBJ1-5
size: NA
V: TRBV24-1
CDR3: CATQEGGQPQHF

J: TRBJ1-5
size: NA
V: TRBV25-1
CDR3: CASSEGGVQPQHF

J: TRBJ1-1
size: NA
V: TRBV6-5
CDR3: CASSYHRPQTADTEAFF

J: TRBJ2-2
size: medium-sized
V: TRBV5-6
CDR3: CASSLPGELFF

J: TRBJ2-5
size: medium-sized
V: TRBV6-6
CDR3: CASSDLTSGEETQYF

J: TRBJ2-3
size: NA
V: TRBV30
CDR3: CAWSSGAADTQYF

J: TRBJ2-6
size: medium-sized
V: TRBV12-3/TRBV12-4
CDR3: CASSPDRDVLTF

J: TRBJ1-6
size: NA
V: TRBV20-1
CDR3: CSARQGDNSPLHF

J: TRBJ2-7
size: NA
V: TRBV7-9
CDR3: CASSRGTGNLYEQYF

J: TRBJ2-5
size: NA
V: TRBV5-4
CDR3: CASSWGLQKETQYF

J: TRBJ1-2
size: NA
V: TRBV7-2
CDR3: CASSLGGGTGYTF

J: TRBJ1-5
size: medium-sized
V: TRBV7-9
CDR3: CASSSGQGRQPQHF

J: TRBJ2-7
size: NA
V: TRBV30
CDR3: CAWSGSGGYEQYF

J: TRBJ1-2
size: medium-sized
V: TRBV19
CDR3: CASSIAGQYYGYTF

J: TRBJ1-1
size: medium-sized
V: TRBV19
CDR3: CASSIGGGRGLEGTEAFF

J: TRBJ1-6
size: medium-sized
V: TRBV13
CDR3: CASSPISGTGQSPLHF

J: TRBJ1-5
size: NA
V: TRBV10-3
CDR3: CAISEAYQPQHF

J: TRBJ2-1
size: medium-sized
V: TRBV6-5
CDR3: CASTLSVAGVNEQFF